The source of this T cell receptor beta chain is a study of blood T cell repertoires in COVID-19. Overall study context: Material from acute and convalescent COVID-19 was sourced from the United States, Italy and Spain. PBMCs, B-cell-depleted T cells, or T cells were the source of the cDNA or gDNA that made up the material.

CDR1 and CDR2 from the germline V gene are MNHNS and SASEGT. The ends lost 2 bases at V and 4 bases at J; junction bases unmatched: 4. This CDR3 is 15 amino acids long. Authors' methods: From reference gene primer amplification, estimates of nucleated cell counts were derived. The repertoire was sequenced with immunoSEQ multiplex PCR; TCRdb's copy has only in-frame clones and lacks some. That table is the source of V, J and clone size, and D and trimming were worked out from the DNA. Of some 160,000 clones listed, about 86% are singletons. This TCR was recovered from a woman in her 70s with acute or convalescent COVID-19. This chain joins TRBV6-1 and TRBJ1-5, with TRBD1 matching 8 bases. Sequencing was done on a sample of peripheral blood. CDR3 sequence (DNA): TGTGCCAGCAGTGAAAACAGGGGGTTTAATCAGCCCCAGCATTTT. Encoded protein: CASSENRGFNQPQHF.